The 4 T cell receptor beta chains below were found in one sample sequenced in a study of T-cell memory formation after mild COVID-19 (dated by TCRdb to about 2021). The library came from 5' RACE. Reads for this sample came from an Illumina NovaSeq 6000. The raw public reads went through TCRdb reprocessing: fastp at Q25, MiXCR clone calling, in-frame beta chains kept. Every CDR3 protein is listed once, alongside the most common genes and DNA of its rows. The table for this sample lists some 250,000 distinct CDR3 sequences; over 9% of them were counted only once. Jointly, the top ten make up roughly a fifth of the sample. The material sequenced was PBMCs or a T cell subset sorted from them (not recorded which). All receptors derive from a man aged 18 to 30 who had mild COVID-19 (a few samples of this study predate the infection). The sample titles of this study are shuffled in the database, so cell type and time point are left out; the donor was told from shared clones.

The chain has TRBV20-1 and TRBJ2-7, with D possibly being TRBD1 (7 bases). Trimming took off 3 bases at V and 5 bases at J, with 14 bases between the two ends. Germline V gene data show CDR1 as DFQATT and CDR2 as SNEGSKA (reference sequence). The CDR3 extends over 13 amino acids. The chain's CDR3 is CSARSEGAHEQYF. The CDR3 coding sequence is TGCAGTGCTAGGTCGGAGGGGGCTCACGAGCAGTACTTC.

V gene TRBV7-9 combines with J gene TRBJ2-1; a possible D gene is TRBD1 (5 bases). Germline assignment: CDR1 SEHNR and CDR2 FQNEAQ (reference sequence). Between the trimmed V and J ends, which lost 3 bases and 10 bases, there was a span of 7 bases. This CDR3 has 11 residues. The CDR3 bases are TGTGCCAGCAGCTTGGGGCGAGAGCAGTTCTTC. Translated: CASSLGREQFF.

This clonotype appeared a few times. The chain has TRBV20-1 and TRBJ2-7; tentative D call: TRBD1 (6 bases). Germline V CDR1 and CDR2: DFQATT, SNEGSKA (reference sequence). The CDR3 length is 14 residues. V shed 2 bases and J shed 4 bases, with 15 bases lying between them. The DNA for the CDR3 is TGCAGTGCTAGACACCCGGGACAAAAGTACGAGCAGTACTTC. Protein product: CSARHPGQKYEQYF.

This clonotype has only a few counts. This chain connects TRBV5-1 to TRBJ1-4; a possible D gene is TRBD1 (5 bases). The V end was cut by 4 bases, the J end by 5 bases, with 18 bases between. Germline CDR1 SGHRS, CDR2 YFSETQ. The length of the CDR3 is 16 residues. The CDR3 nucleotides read TGCGCCAGCAGCCTACAACCGGGACGTTCAAATGAAAAACTGTTTTTT. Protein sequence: CASSLQPGRSNEKLFF.